These T cell receptor beta chains were read from a single sample in a study of T cell responses to AZD1222 COVID-19 vaccine. Data came from immunoSEQ multiplex PCR; TCRdb stores just in-frame clones and leaves some out. Of about 130,000 clones listed, 70% to 90% were seen once; the top ten hold under 2%. This specimen consisted of peripheral blood, obtained on day 0 of AZD1222 vaccination. The receptors stem from an adult in good health. Each CDR3 is given with its conserved first and last residue. The D gene is left open where the match is weak. Only some rows state a clone size, as once, few, many or a class for expanded clones.

abundance	d_gene	v_gene	j_gene	CDR3aa	CDR3nt
-	-	TRBV7-3	TRBJ2-5	CASSLTEETQYF	TGTGCCAGCAGCTTAACAGAAGAGACCCAGTACTTC
once	-	TRBV6-5	TRBJ1-6	CASSYSIVQNNSPLHF	TGTGCCAGCAGTTACTCGATAGTACAGAATAATTCACCCCTCCACTTT
-	-	TRBV29-1	TRBJ2-2	CSVTTRIANTGELFF	TGCAGCGTTACGACAAGGATAGCGAACACCGGGGAGCTGTTTTTT
-	-	TRBV4-3	TRBJ1-5	CASSQGPSNQPQHF	TGCGCCAGCAGCCAAGGGCCCAGCAATCAGCCCCAGCATTTT
once	-	TRBV5-8	TRBJ1-1	CASSTLRGNTEAFF	TGTGCCAGCAGCACTCTTAGAGGGAACACTGAAGCTTTCTTT
-	-	TRBV5-4	TRBJ1-1	CASSLWAALNTEAFF	TGTGCCAGCAGCTTGTGGGCGGCCTTGAACACTGAAGCTTTCTTT
once	-	TRBV11-2	TRBJ1-2	CASSLGTIPVYGYTF	TGTGCCAGCAGCTTAGGAACAATTCCCGTTTATGGCTACACCTTC
-	TRBD2	TRBV5-4	TRBJ2-5	CASSRRTSGEETQYF	TGTGCCAGCAGCCGACGGACTAGCGGAGAAGAGACCCAGTACTTC
-	-	TRBV5-4	TRBJ2-2	CASSWTDTGELFF	TGTGCCAGCAGCTGGACAGACACCGGGGAGCTGTTTTTT
once	TRBD2	TRBV6-2/TRBV6-3	TRBJ2-5	CASSYGGLAGSQETQYF	TGTGCCAGCAGTTACGGGGGACTAGCGGGATCCCAAGAGACCCAGTACTTC
-	-	TRBV25-1	TRBJ1-2	CASSGGGYGYTF	TGTGCCAGCAGTGGGGGGGGCTATGGCTACACCTTC
-	-	TRBV19	TRBJ1-1	CASRILNTEAFF	TGTGCCAGTAGGATACTGAACACTGAAGCTTTCTTT
-	-	TRBV30	TRBJ2-3	CAWSVDPNTQYF	TGTGCCTGGAGTGTTGACCCGAATACGCAGTATTTT
-	-	TRBV4-2	TRBJ1-5	CASSQGGRNQPQHF	TGTGCCAGCAGCCAAGGTGGGAGGAATCAGCCCCAGCATTTT
-	TRBD1	TRBV7-9	TRBJ1-3	CASSPRGQGPLSGNTIYF	TGTGCCAGCAGCCCGAGGGGACAGGGCCCTCTCTCTGGAAACACCATATATTTT
-	-	TRBV3-1/TRBV3-2	TRBJ2-1	CASRLRGERNNEQFF	TGTGCCAGCAGGCTTAGGGGGGAGCGGAACAATGAGCAGTTCTTC
once	-	TRBV10-2	TRBJ2-6	CASKYGGSSGANVLTF	TGCGCCAGCAAATATGGGGGGAGCTCTGGGGCCAACGTCCTGACTTTC
once	TRBD2	TRBV14	TRBJ2-1	CASSLVIRTSGSDEQFF	TGTGCCAGCAGCCTCGTTATAAGGACTAGCGGGAGCGATGAGCAGTTCTTC
-	-	TRBV10-3	TRBJ2-7	CAISESNYEQYF	TGTGCCATCAGTGAGTCTAACTACGAGCAGTACTTC
-	-	TRBV7-8	TRBJ2-4	CASSERQENIQYF	TGTGCCAGCAGCGAGAGACAGGAAAACATTCAGTACTTC
-	-	TRBV30	TRBJ1-2	CAWSVGGSYTF	TGTGCCTGGAGTGTAGGGGGAAGCTACACCTTC
-	-	TRBV19	TRBJ2-6	CASSMGSGANVLTF	TGTGCCAGTAGTATGGGCTCTGGGGCCAACGTCCTGACTTTC
once	-	TRBV27	TRBJ1-3	CASSPKIWGDGNTIYF	TGTGCCAGCAGTCCCAAGATTTGGGGGGACGGAAACACCATATATTTT
-	-	TRBV29-1	TRBJ1-2	CSVNRDFTNYGYTF	TGCAGCGTTAACCGGGACTTTACCAACTATGGCTACACCTTC
-	-	TRBV27	TRBJ1-2	CASSLRPPGHLNRYGYTF	TGTGCCAGCAGTTTGAGACCACCCGGACACCTTAACCGTTATGGCTACACCTTC
-	TRBD2	TRBV2	TRBJ2-3	CASSGLAAGNTQYF	TGTGCCAGCAGTGGACTAGCGGCGGGGAATACGCAGTATTTT
few	-	TRBV19	TRBJ1-5	CASSIRGDQPQHF	TGTGCCAGTAGTATACGAGGGGATCAGCCCCAGCATTTT
few	-	TRBV14	TRBJ1-1	CASSQRQLLNTEAFF	TGTGCCAGCAGCCAACGACAGCTACTGAACACTGAAGCTTTCTTT
-	-	TRBV24-1	TRBJ2-1	CATSGAGTGMANEQFF	TGTGCCACCAGTGGAGCCGGGACGGGGATGGCCAATGAGCAGTTCTTC
-	-	TRBV3-1/TRBV3-2	TRBJ1-2	CASSLPGRSNYGYTF	TGTGCCAGCAGCCTACCGGGACGCTCTAACTATGGCTACACCTTC
once	-	TRBV7-3	TRBJ2-2	CASSWGSTGELFF	TGTGCCAGCAGCTGGGGGTCCACCGGGGAGCTGTTTTTT